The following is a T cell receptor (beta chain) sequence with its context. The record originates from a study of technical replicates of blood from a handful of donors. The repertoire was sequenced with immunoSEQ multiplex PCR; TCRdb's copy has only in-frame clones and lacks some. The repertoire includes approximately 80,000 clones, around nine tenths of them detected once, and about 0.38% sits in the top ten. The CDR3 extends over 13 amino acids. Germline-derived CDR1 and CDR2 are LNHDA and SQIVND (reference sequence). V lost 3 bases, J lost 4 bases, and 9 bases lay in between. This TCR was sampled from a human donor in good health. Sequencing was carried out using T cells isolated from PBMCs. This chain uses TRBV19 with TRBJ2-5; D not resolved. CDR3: CASSIRVPETQYF. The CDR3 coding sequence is TGTGCCAGTAGTATCCGAGTCCCAGAGACCCAGTACTTC.